This TCR beta chain derives from a study of glioma-infiltrating T cells after dendritic cell vaccination. At the level of the study: Dendritic cell vaccination trial patients had either newly diagnosed or recurrent glioblastoma. Patients received three intradermal dendritic cell vaccine injections at biweekly intervals.

Sequenced by immunoSEQ multiplex PCR; TCRdb stores in-frame clones only, minus some. Found here are approximately 100,000 clones, around three quarters of them singletons; the top ten hold 6%. Study-level results: Only a small number of patients had complete blood and tumor samples.

The V and J ends lost 4 bases and 4 bases respectively, with 10 bases between them. The CDR3 has 14 residues. Looked up from germline, CDR1 is SGHTA and CDR2 is FQGNSA. No glioblastoma patient carried an isocitrate dehydrogenase mutation. A note on this clone: What it recognizes is unknown.

Sequencing used blood, obtained before dendritic cell vaccination. The sequence derives from a human donor with glioblastoma. The chain employs TRBV7-2 and TRBJ2-2; D is possibly TRBD1 (6 bases). The CDR3: CASSSGQITGELFF. The DNA for the CDR3 is TGTGCCAGCAGCTCCGGACAGATCACCGGGGAGCTGTTTTTT.